This paragraph covers one T cell receptor beta chain sequence. It was CD45RO-negative cells, positively selected for CCR7, that made up naive CD8 cells, with terminally differentiated effector memory CD45RA+ cells excluded. Study donors comprised healthy, HIV-negative adults devoid of recent acute infection or vaccination. Trimming pared 4 bases from V and 2 bases from J, leaving 10 bases between. The CDR3 contains 13 residues. Germline V CDR1 and CDR2: SGHNT, YYREEE (reference sequence). The sample is drawn from a study of shared clonotypes between healthy human individuals. Profiled with immunoSEQ multiplex PCR; TCRdb holds only in-frame clones, not every one. Altogether hundreds of thousands of clones are present, about 91% being singletons, with the ten largest covering 24%.

The specimen was naive CD8+ T cells sorted from blood. This receptor was obtained from a man aged 25 to 40 in good health. V and J are TRBV5-4 and TRBJ2-7; perhaps D is TRBD1 or TRBD2 (5 bases each). The chain's CDR3 is CASSLPGPYEQYF. CDR3 coding DNA: TGTGCCAGCAGCCTACCGGGGCCCTACGAGCAGTACTTC.